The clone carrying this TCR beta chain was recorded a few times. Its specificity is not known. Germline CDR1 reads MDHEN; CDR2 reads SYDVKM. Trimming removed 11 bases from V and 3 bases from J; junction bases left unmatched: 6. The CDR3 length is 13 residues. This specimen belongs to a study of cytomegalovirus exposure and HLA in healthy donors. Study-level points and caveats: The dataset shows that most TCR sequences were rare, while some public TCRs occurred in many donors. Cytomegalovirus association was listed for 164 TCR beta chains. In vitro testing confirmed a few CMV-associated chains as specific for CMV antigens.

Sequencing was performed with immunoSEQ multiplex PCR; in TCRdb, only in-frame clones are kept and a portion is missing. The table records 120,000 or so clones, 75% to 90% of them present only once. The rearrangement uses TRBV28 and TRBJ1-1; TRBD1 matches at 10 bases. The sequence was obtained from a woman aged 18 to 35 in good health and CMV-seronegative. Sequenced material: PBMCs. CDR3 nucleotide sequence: TGTGCCGTCGGACAGGGGGGAGACACTGAAGCTTTCTTT. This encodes CAVGQGGDTEAFF.